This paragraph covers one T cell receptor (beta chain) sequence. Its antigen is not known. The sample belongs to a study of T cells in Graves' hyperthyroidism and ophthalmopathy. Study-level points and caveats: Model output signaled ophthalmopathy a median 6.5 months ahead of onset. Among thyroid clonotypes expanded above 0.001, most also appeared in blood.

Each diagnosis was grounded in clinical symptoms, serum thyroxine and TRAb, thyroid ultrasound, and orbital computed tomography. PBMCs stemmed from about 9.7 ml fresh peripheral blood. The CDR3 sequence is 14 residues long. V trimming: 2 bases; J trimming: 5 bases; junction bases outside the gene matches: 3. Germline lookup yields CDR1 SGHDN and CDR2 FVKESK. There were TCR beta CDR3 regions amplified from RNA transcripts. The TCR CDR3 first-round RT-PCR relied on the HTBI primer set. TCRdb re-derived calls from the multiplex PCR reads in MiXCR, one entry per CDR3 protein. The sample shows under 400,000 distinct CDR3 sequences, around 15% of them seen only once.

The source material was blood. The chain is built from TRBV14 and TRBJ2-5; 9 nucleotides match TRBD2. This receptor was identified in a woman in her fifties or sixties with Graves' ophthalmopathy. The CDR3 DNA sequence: TGTGCCAGCAGCCAAAGCGGGAGGTGGGAGACCCAGTACTTC. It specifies CASSQSGRWETQYF. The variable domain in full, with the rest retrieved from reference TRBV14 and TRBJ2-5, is EAGVTQFPSHSVIEKGQTVTLRCDPISGHDNLYWYRRVMGKEIKFLLHFVKESKQDESGMPNNRFLAERTGGTYSTLKVQPAELEDSGVYFCASSQSGRWETQYFGPGTRLLVL.